A selection of T cell receptor beta chains follows, all from one sample in a study of blood T cell repertoires in COVID-19. The repertoire was sequenced with immunoSEQ multiplex PCR; TCRdb's copy has only in-frame clones and lacks some. The top ten clones hold roughly 7.7% of a sample with about 57,000 clones, roughly four fifths of them seen once. What was sequenced was peripheral blood. Source of these receptors: an elderly woman with acute or convalescent COVID-19. The CDR3 runs from the conserved cysteine through the conserved F or W. The D gene is left open where the match is weak. Some rows have no size entry. The others give once, few or many, or a class for an expanded clone.

TRBV7-3	TRBJ2-1	TRBD1	-	TGTGCCAGCAGCCCGGACAGGGTAATGAATGAGCAGTTCTTC	CASSPDRVMNEQFF
TRBV27	TRBJ2-7	TRBD2	once	TGTGCCAGCAGTTTCCCCCTAGCGGGGGGCTCCTACGAGCAGTACTTC	CASSFPLAGGSYEQYF
TRBV2	TRBJ2-3	TRBD1	-	TGTGCCAGCAAGTCCGGGACAGGTTACACAGATACGCAGTATTTT	CASKSGTGYTDTQYF
TRBV7-9	TRBJ2-7	TRBD2	-	TGTGCCAGCAGCTTAGGGGCGGGAGCGTCCTACGAGCAGTACTTC	CASSLGAGASYEQYF
TRBV19	TRBJ2-5	TRBD1	-	TGTGCCAGTAGTTCGGGACAGGGGGTACAGGAGACCCAGTACTTC	CASSSGQGVQETQYF
TRBV28	TRBJ2-5	-	-	TGTGCCAGCACTTCGCCTCAAGGGGGGACCCAGTACTTC	CASTSPQGGTQYF
TRBV11-3	TRBJ2-1	-	-	TGTGCCAGCAGCCGGCACGCCACCACGGGGGGCAACAATGAGCAGTTCTTC	CASSRHATTGGNNEQFF
TRBV9	TRBJ2-1	TRBD2	-	TGTGCCAGCAGCGTAGATCCCCCGGGACTAGCAGTGGGGCTTGAGCAGTTCTTC	CASSVDPPGLAVGLEQFF
TRBV7-3	TRBJ2-3	TRBD2	-	TGTGCCAGCAGCCGATCCGGGTCGGGACTAGCGGGAGCAGATACGCAGTATTTT	CASSRSGSGLAGADTQYF
TRBV12-3/TRBV12-4	TRBJ2-5	-	-	TGTGCCAGCAGTTGGGCTAGCCGGGAGACCCAGTACTTC	CASSWASRETQYF
TRBV2	TRBJ2-7	-	-	TGTGCCAGCAGAAGGGGCCCGCTCTACGAGCAGTACTTC	CASRRGPLYEQYF
TRBV19	TRBJ2-1	TRBD1	-	TGTGCCAGTAGGGACAGGGGGCATATCAATGAGCAGTTCTTC	CASRDRGHINEQFF
TRBV30	TRBJ1-1	-	-	TGTGCCTGGAGACGGGGGGGGGCTGAAGCTTTCTTT	CAWRRGGAEAFF
TRBV6-5	TRBJ1-6	-	few	TGTGCCGCCGGTCAGGGCGGGGGTGGGGTTTCACCCCTCCACTTT	CAAGQGGGGVSPLHF
TRBV2	TRBJ2-2	-	-	TGTGCCAGCAGAACCCAGGGGCAATCTCCGAACACCGGGGAGCTGTTTTTT	CASRTQGQSPNTGELFF
TRBV15	TRBJ2-4	TRBD2	-	TGTGCCACCAGCAGAGACAGGGAGGGAAACATTCAGTACTTC	CATSRDREGNIQYF
TRBV7-9	TRBJ1-2	TRBD1	-	TGTGCCAGCAGCTTAGCAGTTGGGACAGGGTATGGCTACACCTTC	CASSLAVGTGYGYTF
TRBV7-8	TRBJ1-3	TRBD1	-	TGTGCCAGCAGCTCCCCCGGACAGGGAAATTCCTCTGGAAACACCATATATTTT	CASSSPGQGNSSGNTIYF
TRBV6-4	TRBJ2-3	-	-	TGTGCCAGCAGTGCCGAGACCGGGGTAGATACGCAGTATTTT	CASSAETGVDTQYF
TRBV19	TRBJ2-2	-	-	TGTGCCAGTAGACAGGCCACGGCCGGGGAGCTGTTTTTT	CASRQATAGELFF
TRBV18	TRBJ2-7	-	-	TGTGCCAGCTCACCTAGTCCGCTGAACGAGCAGTACTTC	CASSPSPLNEQYF
TRBV9	TRBJ2-3	-	-	TGTGCCAGCACCCAAGGGGGGGGGCGCCGAGATACGCAGTATTTT	CASTQGGGRRDTQYF